The clone carrying this T cell receptor (beta chain) was recorded a few times. Its antigen is not identified. The Oncomine TCR Beta short-read assay generated sequence data from the DNA of cultured CD4+ T cells. After culture, CD4+ T cells served as the source for genomic DNA extraction. TCRdb recomputed calls from the PCR reads with MiXCR, one row per CDR3 protein. The table records approximately 11,000 distinct CDR3 sequences, 25% to 30% of them present only once. These data belong to a study of vaccination and CD4 T cells after COVID-19. With 3 bases clipped from V and 4 bases from J, the junction kept 5 bases outside the gene matches. CDR3 length: 16 residues. Germline assignment: CDR1 KGHDR and CDR2 SFDVKD. Regarding treatment: roughly 11-day PBMC culture with coronavirus spike peptide pools or control peptides (ViraFEST assay). An unexposed donor provided the CD4+ T cells, which were collected before the COVID-19 pandemic (2011-2018).

The chain couples TRBV24-1 to TRBJ2-5; 12 bases map to TRBD2. The source of this sequence is a human donor in good health. Source material: CD4+ T cells from blood, cultured in vitro. DNA for the CDR3: TGTGCCACCAGTGATACGGGACTAGCGGGTCGAGAGACCCAGTACTTC. Encoded protein: CATSDTGLAGRETQYF.